The entry that follows covers one TCR beta chain sequence. Its specificity is not known. The data originate from a study of T cell responses to AZD1222 COVID-19 vaccine. Study summary: Pooled in the analysis were second doses at about 4 or about 12 weeks. Study-wide results and caveats: Females outnumbered males among donors, who were mostly white British; clonal diversity was possibly underestimated.

Sequencing was performed with immunoSEQ multiplex PCR; in TCRdb, only in-frame clones are kept and a portion is missing. In the table there are about 150,000 clones, about 92% of which are singletons. CDR3 length equals 16 residues. Germline V gene data show CDR1 as MDHEN and CDR2 as SYDVKM. The J segment lost 7 bases and the V segment lost 6 bases, leaving 12 bases of the junction unmatched. This sample comprised peripheral blood, obtained on day 0 of AZD1222 vaccination. The clonotype originates from an adult in good health. V is TRBV28 and J is TRBJ2-1, with 10 bases lining up with TRBD1. CDR3 DNA: TGTGCCAGCAGCATATTCGGGACAGGGGTGTGGAATGAGCAGTTCTTC. It encodes CASSIFGTGVWNEQFF.